This TCR beta chain was observed in a study of shared clonotypes between healthy human individuals. Findings of the study overall: About 5% was the fraction of naive CD4 clonotypes found shared across a few donors. Larger estimated richness was generally recorded for naive subsets relative to memory subsets.

This CDR3 has 14 residues. CDR1 SGHVS and CDR2 FNYEAQ come from the germline V gene. Trimming took 1 base from V and 6 from J, leaving 10 bases between them. Turning to this clone: Its matching antigen is unknown.

Here immunoSEQ multiplex PCR was the method, and the copy in TCRdb shows in-frame clones only, minus some. The sample has approximately 2,300,000 clones, just under 95% seen once; the top ten hold approximately 0.41%. The sample was naive CD4+ T cells from PBMCs. Subset noted: CD45RA+ positively selected. The rearrangement links TRBV7-6 to TRBJ1-5; no clear D. The clonotype was recovered from a man younger than 35 in good health. Some clones in this sample may be carry-over from other donors' samples. The CDR3 region is CASSLEASGQPQHF. CDR3 DNA sequence: TGTGCCAGCAGCTTAGAGGCGTCGGGTCAGCCCCAGCATTTT.